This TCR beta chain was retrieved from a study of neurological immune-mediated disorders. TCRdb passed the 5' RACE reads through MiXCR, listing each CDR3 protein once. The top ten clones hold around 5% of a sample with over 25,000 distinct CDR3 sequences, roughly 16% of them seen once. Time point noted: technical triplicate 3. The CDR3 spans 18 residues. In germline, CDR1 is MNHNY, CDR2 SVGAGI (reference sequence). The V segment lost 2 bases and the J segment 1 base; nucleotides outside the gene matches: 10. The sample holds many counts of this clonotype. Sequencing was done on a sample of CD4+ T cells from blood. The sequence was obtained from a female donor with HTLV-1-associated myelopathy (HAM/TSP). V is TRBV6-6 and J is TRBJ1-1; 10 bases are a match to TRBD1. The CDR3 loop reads CASSYPNGQGDGNTEAFF. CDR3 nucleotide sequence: TGTGCCAGCAGTTACCCTAACGGACAGGGGGACGGGAACACTGAAGCTTTCTTT.